These 31 T cell receptor beta chains originate from one sample sequenced in a study of cytomegalovirus exposure and HLA in healthy donors. PCR amplification relied on 60 Vbeta primers (plus 13 Jbeta primers). The assay was immunoSEQ multiplex PCR, and TCRdb's table has in-frame clones only and misses some. The profile shows about 130,000 clones, about 78% of them singletons. The specimen sequenced was PBMCs. The receptor source for this set is a human donor in good health.

The chain employs TRBV2 and TRBJ1-5; D possibly corresponds to TRBD1 (6 bases). Germline V gene data show CDR1 as SNHLY and CDR2 as FYNNEI. Trimming cost V 6 bases and J 3 bases, with 18 bases left between them. CDR3 length equals 16 residues. Here the CDR3 DNA reads TGTGCCAGCAGCCCCTCGGACAGAGGGGACAATCAGCCCCAGCATTTT. Translating gives CASSPSDRGDNQPQHF.

The CDR3 DNA sequence: TGTGCCAGCAGTGTTACAGTGCAAAATGAAAAACTGTTTTTT. The encoded protein is CASSVTVQNEKLFF. The V and J genes are TRBV2 and TRBJ1-4; D is unresolved. CDR1 and CDR2 from the germline V gene are SNHLY and FYNNEI. The CDR3 is made up of 14 amino acids. With 4 bases removed from V and 5 bases from J, the gap between germline ends came to 11 bases. Full variable domain (missing parts from reference TRBV2 and TRBJ1-4): EPEVTQTPSHQVTQMGQEVILRCVPISNHLYFYWYRQILGQKVEFLVSFYNNEISEKSEIFDDQFSVERPDGSNFTLKIRSTKLEDSAMYFCASSVTVQNEKLFFGSGTQLSVL.

The chain is built from TRBV5-4 and TRBJ2-7; possibly TRBD1 for D (5 bases). This CDR3 has 13 amino acids. Looked up from germline, CDR1 is SGHNT and CDR2 is YYREEE (reference sequence). Trimming took 0 bases from V and 6 from J, leaving 10 bases between them. CDR3: CASSLGRAPEQYF. The CDR3 DNA reads TGTGCCAGCAGCTTGGGCAGGGCTCCCGAGCAGTACTTC.

As concerns this clone: Compared with germline, one end of the junction differs, possibly owing to a read error. V gene TRBV7-9 combines with J gene TRBJ2-3; D perhaps matches TRBD1 (6 bases). Germline V gene sequence: CDR1 SEHNR, CDR2 FQNEAQ (reference sequence). CDR3 length: 14 residues. The CDR3 sequence: CASGLAGATDTQYF. The CDR3 DNA reads TGTGCCAGCGGCTTAGCAGGGGCCACAGATACGCAGTATTTT. Looking up the rest from reference TRBV7-9 and TRBJ2-3 gives the full variable domain: DTGVSQNPRHKITKRGQNVTFRCDPISEHNRLYWYRQTLGQGPEFLTYFQNEAQLEKSRLLSDRFSAERPKGSFSTLEIQRTEQGDSAMYLCASGLAGATDTQYFGPGTRLTVL.

This rearrangement joins TRBV19 to TRBJ2-7; 7 bases line up with TRBD1. CDR1 is LNHDA and CDR2 is SQIVND in the germline V gene (reference sequence). V dropped 0 bases and J dropped 6; count of bases not matched to a gene: 8. The CDR3 has 15 residues. Here the CDR3 reads CASSIDQDRTREQYF. The CDR3, as DNA: TGTGCCAGTAGTATAGATCAGGACAGGACCCGCGAGCAGTACTTC.

V gene TRBV28 combines with J gene TRBJ1-1; no clear D. This CDR3 contains 13 residues. Trimming took off 8 bases at V and 1 base at J, with 11 bases between the two ends. Per the germline V gene, CDR1 is MDHEN and CDR2 is SYDVKM. The DNA for the CDR3 is TGTGCCAGCGGACTATCAGGGAACACTGAAGCTTTCTTT. It codes for CASGLSGNTEAFF. The entire variable domain, with the rest obtained from reference TRBV28 and TRBJ1-1, is as follows: DVKVTQSSRYLVKRTGEKVFLECVQDMDHENMFWYRQDPGLGLRLIYFSYDVKMKEKGDIPEGYSVSREKKERFSLILESASTNQTSMYLCASGLSGNTEAFFGQGTRLTVV.

This sequence joins TRBV2 and TRBJ1-1, with D possibly matching TRBD1 (5 bases). The V gene lost 6 bases and the J gene lost 4 bases, with 21 bases spanning the gap. This CDR3 comprises 16 residues. Germline values: CDR1 SNHLY, CDR2 FYNNEI. The CDR3 spells CASRDGGGLVGTEAFF. The CDR3 DNA reads as TGTGCCAGCAGGGACGGGGGGGGACTCGTAGGCACTGAAGCTTTCTTT.

The genes are TRBV29-1 and TRBJ2-5; TRBD1 agrees at 7 bases. The J call may not be correct, given that the DNA end is closer to TRBJ2-7. The CDR3 is 13 residues long. Germline V gene data show CDR1 as SQVTM and CDR2 as ANQGSEA. CDR3 sequence reads: CSAKQGSPYEQYF. The CDR3 DNA reads TGCAGCGCCAAACAGGGGTCCCCCTACGAGCAGTACTTC.

This chain connects TRBV27 to TRBJ2-6, with 10 bases that match TRBD1. Unmatched junction bases numbered 11, after V lost 5 bases and J lost 1 base. The CDR3 has 19 residues. Per germline, CDR1 MNHEY and CDR2 SMNVEV (reference sequence). The CDR3 spells CASSPDRQGAISGANVLTF. CDR3 bases: TGTGCCAGCAGTCCAGACCGACAGGGGGCGATATCTGGGGCCAACGTCCTGACTTTC.

This chain joins TRBV5-5 and TRBJ1-1; a possible D gene is TRBD1 (6 bases). V was shortened by 0 bases and J by 7 bases, with 19 bases between the two germline ends. The CDR3 totals 16 residues. Germline-derived CDR1 and CDR2 are SGHKS and YYEKEE (reference sequence). In DNA form, the CDR3 reads TGTGCCAGCAGCTTGGCCGTTGCGGGGGCGCGGGGTGAAGCTTTCTTT. Translating it yields CASSLAVAGARGEAFF.

This clone was found once. This chain joins TRBV9 and TRBJ2-3; weak D call: TRBD2 (5 bases). CDR1 SGDLS and CDR2 YYNGEE come from the germline V gene. The CDR3 contains 15 residues. The ends were cut back, 4 bases at V and 1 base at J, with 13 bases in the middle. The CDR3 DNA is TGTGCCAGCAGCTCCCGGACTCTTGGCACAGATACGCAGTATTTT. Amino acid sequence: CASSSRTLGTDTQYF.

V gene TRBV29-1 combines with J gene TRBJ2-5, with D unclear. The CDR3 is made up of 11 amino acids. V lost 6 bases to trimming and J lost 1 base, with 6 bases between them. The germline V gene has CDR1 SQVTM and CDR2 ANQGSEA. Written as DNA, the CDR3 is TGCAGCGTGGCTGGCCAAGAGACCCAGTACTTC. Its protein product is CSVAGQETQYF.

DNA of the CDR3: TGCGCCAGCAGTCCGAGGGAAAACACTGAAGCTTTCTTT. This codes for CASSPRENTEAFF. The chain has TRBV5-1 and TRBJ1-1, with D uncertain. Germline lookup yields CDR1 SGHRS and CDR2 YFSETQ. V lost 5 bases and J 2 bases, leaving 10 bases between the germline ends. CDR3 size: 13 residues.

This clone has a handful of counts. The chain combines TRBV29-1 with TRBJ2-1; possibly TRBD1 for D (6 bases). The germline V gene encodes CDR1 SQVTM and CDR2 ANQGSEA. The CDR3 spans 17 residues. The germline V and J ends were trimmed by 6 bases and 1 base, with 22 bases remaining between them. CDR3 residues: CSVDRTTGPSSYNEQFF. The CDR3, as DNA: TGCAGCGTCGACAGGACCACAGGGCCGTCATCCTACAATGAGCAGTTCTTC.

This clone was observed a single time. The rearrangement joins TRBV4-1 to TRBJ1-2; TRBD1 is a possible D gene (6 bases). Germline V CDR1 and CDR2: MGHRA, YSYEKL. The V end lost 4 bases, the J end lost 1 base, and 13 bases lay between the germline ends. The CDR3 runs to 15 residues. The CDR3 loop reads CASSPQGSLNYGYTF. The CDR3 DNA is TGCGCCAGCAGCCCACAGGGCAGCCTTAACTATGGCTACACCTTC.

This chain joins TRBV6-6 and TRBJ1-4; D is unclear. Germline CDR1 is MNHNY and CDR2 is SVGAGI (reference sequence). The V and J ends lost 5 bases and 8 bases respectively, with 15 bases between them. The CDR3 has 14 amino acids. DNA of the CDR3: TGTGCCAGCAGTCCGCCCGCTCGGGTGGAAAAACTGTTTTTT. This translates into CASSPPARVEKLFF.

The table lists this clone with a few counts. V is TRBV27 and J is TRBJ1-5; D unresolved. V lost 6 bases and J 1 base, leaving 10 bases between the germline ends. This CDR3 comprises 14 residues. Germline lookup yields CDR1 MNHEY and CDR2 SMNVEV (reference sequence). CDR3 nucleotides: TGTGCCAGCAGCCCGGGGTGGAGCAATCAGCCCCAGCATTTT. This sequence encodes CASSPGWSNQPQHF.

This clone was counted a few times. Relative to the germline gene, one junction end is altered; a read error may explain this. The chain joins TRBV7-7 to TRBJ2-1; 11 nucleotides agree with TRBD2. Germline V CDR1 and CDR2: SSHAT, FNYEAQ (reference sequence). The CDR3 has 20 amino acids. CDR3 protein: CASSRHPTSGASSSYNEQFF. The CDR3 bases are TGTGCTAGCAGCCGCCACCCGACTAGCGGGGCGAGTAGTTCCTACAATGAGCAGTTCTTC.

The chain is built from TRBV6-1 and TRBJ2-7; D unresolved. The length of the CDR3 is 13 residues. Trimming removed 8 bases from V and 0 bases from J, with 11 bases in between. In germline, CDR1 is MNHNS, CDR2 SASEGT. The CDR3 loop reads CASSSASSYEQYF. As DNA, the CDR3 is TGTGCCAGCTCAAGCGCAAGCTCCTACGAGCAGTACTTC.

The rearrangement joins TRBV5-1 to TRBJ2-5, with TRBD2 matching over 7 bases. The CDR3 sequence is 14 residues long. Germline CDR1 SGHRS, CDR2 YFSETQ. V lost 0 bases and J lost 4; bases outside the gene matches: 3. The CDR3 region has the DNA TGCGCCAGCAGCTTGGGGGGGGGACGAGAGACCCAGTACTTC. Translation gives CASSLGGGRETQYF.

The gene calls are TRBV5-1 and TRBJ2-1; 7 bases fit TRBD1. With 4 bases clipped from V and 4 bases from J, the junction kept 2 bases outside the gene matches. Germline CDR1 and CDR2: SGHRS and YFSETQ. The CDR3 runs 13 residues. This chain's CDR3 is CASSKTGYNEQFF. CDR3 coding DNA: TGCGCCAGCAGCAAGACAGGGTACAATGAGCAGTTCTTC.

The gene calls are TRBV9 and TRBJ2-1; 8 bases fit TRBD2. The CDR3 has 14 residues. CDR1 and CDR2 from the germline V gene are SGDLS and YYNGEE. Losses at the gene ends were 4 bases for V and 10 bases for J; bases not matched to a gene: 10. The CDR3 DNA reads as TGTGCCAGCAGCACCCGGGGGGGGGCTGGGGAGCAGTTCTTC. Translating gives CASSTRGGAGEQFF.

The chain has TRBV10-3 and TRBJ1-2; tentatively, D is TRBD1 (6 bases). V was trimmed by 2 bases and J by 1 base, leaving 17 bases between them. CDR3 size: 17 residues. CDR1 is ENHRY and CDR2 is SYGVKD in the germline V gene. In nucleotides, the CDR3 is TGTGCCATCAGTGAGAGGGCGCAGGGGACCATTAACTATGGCTACACCTTC. Protein sequence: CAISERAQGTINYGYTF.

A few counts support this clone. The rearrangement joins TRBV18 to TRBJ1-1; 8 bases are a match to TRBD1. CDR1 and CDR2 from the germline V gene are KGHSH and LQKENI. Trimming removed 3 bases from V and 0 bases from J; junction bases left unmatched: 6. CDR3 length equals 16 residues. The CDR3 coding sequence is TGTGCCAGCTCACCGTCGCAGGGGGCTATGAACACTGAAGCTTTCTTT. Its translation is CASSPSQGAMNTEAFF.

The rearrangement links TRBV4-1 to TRBJ2-1, with TRBD2 identical over 8 bases. Germline CDR1 is MGHRA and CDR2 is YSYEKL. This CDR3 has 20 amino acids. The trim removed 0 bases at V and 2 bases at J, leaving 15 bases unmatched. CDR3 DNA sequence: TGCGCCAGCAGCCAAGACCGTCTTCGGCTAGCGGGCAAGACCTACAATGAGCAGTTCTTC. Encoded protein: CASSQDRLRLAGKTYNEQFF.

The CDR3 coding sequence is TGTGCCAGCAGCTTAGTAAAGGGGCCCGGCTATGGCTACACCTTC. It encodes CASSLVKGPGYGYTF. The chain recombines TRBV7-9 with TRBJ1-2, with D possibly matching TRBD1 (5 bases). Trimming shortened V by 1 base and J by 4 bases, and 13 bases separated the two germline ends. Germline CDR1 reads SEHNR; CDR2 reads FQNEAQ (reference sequence). The CDR3 sequence is 15 residues long.

V is TRBV11-2 and J is TRBJ2-7; 15 bases are a match to TRBD2. In germline, CDR1 is SGHAT, CDR2 FQNNGV. After removal of 3 bases from V and 6 bases from J, the junction contained 12 bases not matched to a gene. The CDR3 covers 18 residues. The CDR3 coding sequence is TGTGCCAGCAGCTTGACTGGGACTAGCGGGGGGCTAGTTATCGAGCAGTACTTC. It specifies CASSLTGTSGGLVIEQYF.

The CDR3 DNA is TGCGCCAGCAGCCCCATCGGGGAGGCCAACAATGAGCAGTTCTTC. Protein product: CASSPIGEANNEQFF. The chain is built from TRBV4-1 and TRBJ2-1, with D possibly matching TRBD2 (6 bases). Germline-derived CDR1 and CDR2 are MGHRA and YSYEKL. V was cut by 4 bases and J by 5 bases, with 15 bases left in between. This CDR3 has 15 residues.

The chain links TRBV7-2 to TRBJ2-1; TRBD2 matches at 7 bases. Losses at the gene ends were 0 bases for V and 0 bases for J; bases not matched to a gene: 2. There are 16 residues in the CDR3. In germline, CDR1 is SGHTA, CDR2 FQGNSA. The CDR3 DNA reads TGTGCCAGCAGCTTAGCGCGGGGGAGCTCCTACAATGAGCAGTTCTTC. Its protein product is CASSLARGSSYNEQFF.

This clone has a single count. The chain joins TRBV18 to TRBJ1-1; unclear D gene. This CDR3 is built from 12 residues. Germline lookup yields CDR1 KGHSH and CDR2 LQKENI. Trimming pared 2 bases from V and 6 bases from J, leaving 7 bases between. The CDR3 sequence is CASSPSRAEAFF. DNA of the CDR3: TGTGCCAGCTCACCAAGCCGGGCTGAAGCTTTCTTT.

The chain recombines TRBV12-5 with TRBJ1-2; D is possibly TRBD1 (6 bases). The germline V gene encodes CDR1 LGHNT and CDR2 FRNRAP. V dropped 2 bases and J dropped 7 bases, with 11 bases sitting between them. The CDR3 runs to 13 residues. The CDR3 sequence is CASGLLGGGGYTF. CDR3 coding DNA: TGTGCTAGTGGTTTGCTAGGGGGGGGTGGCTACACCTTC.